This T cell receptor (beta chain) was captured by sequencing in a study of blood T cell repertoires in COVID-19. About the study: The United States, Italy and Spain provided the acute and convalescent COVID-19 samples. The analysed material was cDNA or gDNA that came from T cells, B-cell-depleted T cells, or PBMCs.

Germline values: CDR1 DFQATT, CDR2 SNEGSKA (reference sequence). Trimming pared 4 bases from V and 5 bases from J, leaving 5 bases between. CDR3 length: 10 residues. This table comes from immunoSEQ multiplex PCR, and its TCRdb copy is limited to in-frame clones, with some not included. This table has more than 150,000 clones, approximately 87% appearing once. V usage is TRBV20-1 and J usage is TRBJ2-5; the D is unclear. The origin of this receptor is a woman in her 70s with COVID-19, enrolled during active disease. What was sequenced was peripheral blood. The CDR3, as DNA: TGCAGTGCTACCCGTGAGACCCAGTACTTC. It encodes CSATRETQYF.